This record concerns one TCR beta chain sequence. Its antigen remains unidentified. Germline V CDR1 and CDR2: GTSNPN, SVGIG (reference sequence). This CDR3 region has 12 residues. V shed 0 bases and J shed 3 bases, with 6 bases lying between them. The sample originates from a study of CD4 T cells in relation to SARS-CoV-2 and coronaviruses. Study-wide context: The restricting HLA molecule for shared crossreactive spike epitopes was mapped.

TCRdb's table, derived via immunoSEQ multiplex PCR, lists solely in-frame clones and lacks some. The table includes around 26,000 clones, 60% to 80% detected once. CD4+ T cells from unexposed donors were obtained before the COVID-19 pandemic (2011-2018). The cells were cultured for about 10 days before CD4+ T cells were isolated. V gene TRBV30 combines with J gene TRBJ2-7; the D is unclear. Sequencing was carried out using CD4+ T cells from PBMCs, cultured in vitro. The receptor comes from a human donor in good health. CDR3 DNA: TGTGCCTGGAGTGTGAGTCTCTACGAGCAGTACTTC. It yields the protein CAWSVSLYEQYF.